This T cell receptor (beta chain) was captured by sequencing in a study of cytomegalovirus exposure and HLA in healthy donors. J gave up 7 bases and V 4 bases, and 10 bases lay outside the gene matches. The CDR3 totals 15 residues. Germline CDR1 is SGHRS and CDR2 is YFSETQ. The primer mix had 60 Vbeta and 13 Jbeta primers. Generated by immunoSEQ multiplex PCR, the TCRdb table keeps only in-frame clones and is missing some. The sample has some 150,000 clones, roughly two thirds seen once; the top ten hold over 2.5%. The rearrangement links TRBV5-1 to TRBJ2-5; 10 nucleotides line up with TRBD2. Sequencing used PBMCs. The TCR originated in a woman aged 25 to 39 in good health and CMV-seronegative. CDR3 bases: TGCGCCAGCAGCCGTACTAGCGGGGTATCCGGGACCCAGTACTTC. This sequence encodes CASSRTSGVSGTQYF.